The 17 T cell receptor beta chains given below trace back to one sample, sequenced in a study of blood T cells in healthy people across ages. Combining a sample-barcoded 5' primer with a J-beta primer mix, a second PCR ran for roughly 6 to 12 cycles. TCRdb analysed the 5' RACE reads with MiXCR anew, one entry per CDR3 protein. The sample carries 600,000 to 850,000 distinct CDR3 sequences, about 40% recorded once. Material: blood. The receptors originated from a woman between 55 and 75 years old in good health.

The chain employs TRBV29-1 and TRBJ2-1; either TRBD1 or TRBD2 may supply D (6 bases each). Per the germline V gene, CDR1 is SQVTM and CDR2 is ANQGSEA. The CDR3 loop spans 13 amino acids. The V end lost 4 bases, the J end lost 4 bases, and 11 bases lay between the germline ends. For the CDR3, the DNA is TGCAGCGTTGTCGGGGGCGGATACAATGAGCAGTTCTTC. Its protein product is CSVVGGGYNEQFF.

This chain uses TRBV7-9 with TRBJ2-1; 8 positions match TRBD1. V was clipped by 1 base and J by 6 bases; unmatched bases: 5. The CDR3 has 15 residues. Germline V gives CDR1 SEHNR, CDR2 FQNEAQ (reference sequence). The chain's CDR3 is CASSLVRQGSNEQFF. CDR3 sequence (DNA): TGTGCCAGCAGCTTAGTCAGACAGGGGTCCAATGAGCAGTTCTTC. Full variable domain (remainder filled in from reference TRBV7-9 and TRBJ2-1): DTGVSQNPRHKITKRGQNVTFRCDPISEHNRLYWYRQTLGQGPEFLTYFQNEAQLEKSRLLSDRFSAERPKGSFSTLEIQRTEQGDSAMYLCASSLVRQGSNEQFFGPGTRLTVL.

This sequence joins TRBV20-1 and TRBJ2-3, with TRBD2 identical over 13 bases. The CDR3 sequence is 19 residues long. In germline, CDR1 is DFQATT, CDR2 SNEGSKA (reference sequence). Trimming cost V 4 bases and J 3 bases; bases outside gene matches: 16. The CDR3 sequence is CSATPTSGRGSRRTDTQYF. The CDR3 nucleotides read TGCAGTGCTACCCCCACTAGCGGGAGGGGGAGTCGTAGGACAGATACGCAGTATTTT.

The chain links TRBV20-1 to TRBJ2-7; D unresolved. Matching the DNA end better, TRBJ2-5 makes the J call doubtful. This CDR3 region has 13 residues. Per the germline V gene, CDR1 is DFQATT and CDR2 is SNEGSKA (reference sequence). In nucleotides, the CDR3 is TGCAGTGCTAGAGATCACAGCCAAGAGACCCAGTACTTC. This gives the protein CSARDHSQETQYF.

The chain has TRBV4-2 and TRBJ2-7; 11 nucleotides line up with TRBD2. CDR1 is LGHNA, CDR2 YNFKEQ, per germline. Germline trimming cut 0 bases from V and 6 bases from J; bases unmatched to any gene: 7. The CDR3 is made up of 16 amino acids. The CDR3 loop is CASSQEGTSGRSEQYF. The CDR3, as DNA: TGTGCCAGCAGCCAAGAGGGTACTAGCGGGAGAAGCGAGCAGTACTTC.

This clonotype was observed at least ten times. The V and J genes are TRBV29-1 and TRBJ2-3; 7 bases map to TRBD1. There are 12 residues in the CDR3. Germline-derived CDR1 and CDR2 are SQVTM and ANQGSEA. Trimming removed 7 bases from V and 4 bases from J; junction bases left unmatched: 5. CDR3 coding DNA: TGCAGCGCGGACGGACAGGCAGATACGCAGTATTTT. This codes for CSADGQADTQYF.

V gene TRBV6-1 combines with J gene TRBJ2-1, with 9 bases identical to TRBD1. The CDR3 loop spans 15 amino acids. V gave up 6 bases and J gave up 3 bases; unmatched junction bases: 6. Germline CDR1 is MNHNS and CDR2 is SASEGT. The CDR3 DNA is TGTGCCAGCAGCCACACAGGGGGCGGCTACAATGAGCAGTTCTTC. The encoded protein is CASSHTGGGYNEQFF.

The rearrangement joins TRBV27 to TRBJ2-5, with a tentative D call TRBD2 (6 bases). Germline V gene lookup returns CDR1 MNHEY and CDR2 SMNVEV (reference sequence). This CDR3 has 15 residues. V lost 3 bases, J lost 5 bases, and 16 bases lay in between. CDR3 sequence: CASSFYGGLRETQYF. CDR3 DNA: TGTGCCAGCAGTTTCTACGGAGGACTAAGGGAGACCCAGTACTTC.

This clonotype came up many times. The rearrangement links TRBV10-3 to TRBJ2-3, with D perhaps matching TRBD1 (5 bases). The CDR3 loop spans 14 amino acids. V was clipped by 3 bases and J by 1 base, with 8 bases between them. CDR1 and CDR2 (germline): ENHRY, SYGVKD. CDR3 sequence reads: CAISDRVGTDTQYF. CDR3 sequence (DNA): TGTGCCATCAGTGACAGGGTGGGCACAGATACGCAGTATTTT.

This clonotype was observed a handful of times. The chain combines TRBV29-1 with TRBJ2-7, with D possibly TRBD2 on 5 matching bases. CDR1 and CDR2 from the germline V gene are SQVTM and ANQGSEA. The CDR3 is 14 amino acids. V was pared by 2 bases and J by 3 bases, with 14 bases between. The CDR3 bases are TGCAGCGTTGAACCCATGAGGGTAGGCTACGAGCAGTACTTC. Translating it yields CSVEPMRVGYEQYF.

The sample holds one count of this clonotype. CDR3 region: CASSPYSGGAVETQYF. Written as DNA, the CDR3 is TGCGCCAGCAGCCCCTATAGCGGGGGGGCGGTGGAGACCCAGTACTTC. V and J are TRBV4-1 and TRBJ2-5, with 11 positions matching TRBD2. Trimming took 4 bases from V and 5 from J; bases not matched to a gene: 9. CDR1 and CDR2 (germline): MGHRA, YSYEKL. CDR3 size: 16 residues.

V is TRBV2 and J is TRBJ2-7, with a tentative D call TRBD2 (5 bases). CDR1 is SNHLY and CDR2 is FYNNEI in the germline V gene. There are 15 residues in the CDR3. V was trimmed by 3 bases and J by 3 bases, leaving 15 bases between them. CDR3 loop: CASSDEGGDIYEQYF. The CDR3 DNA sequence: TGTGCCAGCAGTGATGAGGGTGGAGACATCTACGAGCAGTACTTC.

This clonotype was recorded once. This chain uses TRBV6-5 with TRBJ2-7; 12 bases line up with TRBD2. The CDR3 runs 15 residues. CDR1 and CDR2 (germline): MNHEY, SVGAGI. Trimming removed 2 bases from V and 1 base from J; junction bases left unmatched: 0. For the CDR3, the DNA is TGTGCCAGCAGTTACGGGACTAGCGGGTCCTACGAGCAGTACTTC. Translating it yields CASSYGTSGSYEQYF.

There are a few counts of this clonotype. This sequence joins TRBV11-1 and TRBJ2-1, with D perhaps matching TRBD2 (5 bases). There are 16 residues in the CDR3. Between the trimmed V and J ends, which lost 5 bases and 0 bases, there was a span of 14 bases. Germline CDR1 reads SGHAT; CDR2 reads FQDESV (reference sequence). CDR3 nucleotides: TGTGCCAGCAGCCATCGGGGTCTCCGCTCCTACAATGAGCAGTTCTTC. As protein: CASSHRGLRSYNEQFF.

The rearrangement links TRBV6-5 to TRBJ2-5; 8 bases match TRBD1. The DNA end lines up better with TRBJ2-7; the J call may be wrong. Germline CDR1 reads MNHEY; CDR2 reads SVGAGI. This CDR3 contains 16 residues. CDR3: CASSYQGQGARGEQYF. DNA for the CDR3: TGTGCCAGCAGTTACCAGGGCCAGGGGGCGCGTGGCGAGCAGTACTTC.

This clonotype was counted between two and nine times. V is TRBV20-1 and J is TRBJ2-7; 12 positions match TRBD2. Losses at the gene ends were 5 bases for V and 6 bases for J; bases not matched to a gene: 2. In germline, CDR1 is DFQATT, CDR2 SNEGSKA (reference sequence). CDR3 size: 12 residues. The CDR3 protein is CSAALAGGEQYF. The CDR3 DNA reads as TGCAGTGCTGCACTAGCGGGAGGCGAGCAGTACTTC.

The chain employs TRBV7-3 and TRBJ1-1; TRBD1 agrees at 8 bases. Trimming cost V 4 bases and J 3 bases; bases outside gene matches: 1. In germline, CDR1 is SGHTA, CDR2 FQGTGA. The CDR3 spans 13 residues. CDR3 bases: TGTGCCAGCAGCTGGGGACAGGACACTGAAGCTTTCTTT. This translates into CASSWGQDTEAFF.